The present entry profiles one T cell receptor (beta chain) with its context. The antigen remains unidentified. The CDR3 totals 14 residues. CDR1 is SEHNR and CDR2 is FQNEAQ in the germline V gene (reference sequence). V was pared by 4 bases and J by 0 bases, with 8 bases between. The record originates from a study of identical twins. Study-wide findings and caveats: Models predicted too little out-of-frame TCR alpha sharing in monozygotic twins. Cord blood beta clonotypes present at high abundance carried fewer insertions; no such pattern appeared in memory repertoires.

TCRdb used MiXCR to reprocess the 5' RACE reads, holding one entry per CDR3 protein. The table shows roughly 720,000 distinct CDR3 sequences, with 18% occurring only once. These sequences were also reported in another study, on T cells expressing NK-cell markers. That paper notes: NKG2C+ dominant clonotype frequencies in 5 or 6 donors were roughly 1.0-7.5% of CD8+ T cells.

This receptor was taken from a woman aged 18-29 years in good health. J is TRBJ2-3 and V is TRBV7-9; D is uncertain. Sequencing used PBMCs. The DNA for the CDR3 is TGTGCCAGCAGCTCACCTTCTAGCACAGATACGCAGTATTTT. Translating gives CASSSPSSTDTQYF.